Here is one T cell receptor (beta chain) with its context. The CDR3 length is 18 residues. V shed 3 bases and J shed 0 bases, with 21 bases lying between them. From germline, CDR1 is MNHEY and CDR2 SMNVEV (reference sequence). Original processing notes: By means of reference gene primer amplification, nucleated cell counts were estimated. The assay was immunoSEQ multiplex PCR, and TCRdb's table has in-frame clones only and misses some. For V, J and clone size, that table is used; D and trimming come from the DNA. The repertoire consists of more than 200,000 clones, with 80% occurring once and the leading ten covering approximately 7.4%. The data are from a study of blood T cell repertoires in COVID-19.

Sequenced: PBMCs or T cells enriched from blood (not recorded which). The chain recombines TRBV27 with TRBJ2-7; D is perhaps TRBD1 (6 bases). The source of this sequence is a middle-aged woman with acute COVID-19. CDR3 coding DNA: TGTGCCAGCAGTTTTCAGACCCCTGACAGGAGATTCTCCTACGAGCAGTACTTC. It encodes CASSFQTPDRRFSYEQYF.